Listed below are T cell receptor beta chains from one sample, sequenced in a study of OX40 agonist ivuxolimab in advanced cancers. TCRdb's table, derived via immunoSEQ multiplex PCR, lists solely in-frame clones and lacks some. The sample contains fewer than 40,000 clones, roughly 87% of which appear only once. The input for sequencing was CD4+ or CD8+ T cells sorted from blood, taken in a trial of the OX40 agonist ivuxolimab. The receptors come from an adult with an advanced solid tumor such as melanoma, head and neck, liver or kidney cancer. The CDR3 runs from the conserved cysteine through the conserved F or W. D genes are given only for firm matches. Clone size, where shown, is once, few, many, or a class for clones that have expanded.

clone_size,j_call,v_call,cdr3_length,d_call,cdr3_aa,cdr3_nt
-,TRBJ1-6,TRBV7-2,12,-,CASRLGDSPLHF,TGTGCCAGCAGACTGGGGGATTCGCCCCTCCACTTT
-,TRBJ1-2,TRBV20-1,11,-,CSAETSYGYTF,TGCAGTGCGGAGACGTCCTATGGCTACACCTTC
-,TRBJ1-2,TRBV5-1,15,TRBD1,CASSLEQGLSDGYTF,TGCGCCAGCAGCTTGGAACAGGGGTTAAGTGATGGCTACACCTTC
-,TRBJ2-7,TRBV27,14,-,CASSFLSASYEQYF,TGTGCCAGCAGTTTCCTGTCTGCGTCCTACGAGCAGTACTTC
-,TRBJ1-2,TRBV5-5,15,-,CASSLDVGSVGGYTF,TGTGCCAGCAGCTTGGATGTAGGGAGTGTAGGTGGCTACACCTTC
-,TRBJ1-5,TRBV19,14,TRBD1,CASGGTGGNQPQHF,TGTGCCAGTGGTGGGACAGGGGGAAATCAGCCCCAGCATTTT
-,TRBJ2-1,TRBV4-2,16,TRBD2,CASSQWTSGGYNEQFF,TGTGCCAGCAGCCAATGGACTAGCGGGGGGTACAATGAGCAGTTCTTC
-,TRBJ1-2,TRBV7-9,13,-,CASSLQDGYGYTF,TGTGCCAGCAGCTTACAGGACGGCTATGGCTACACCTTC
-,TRBJ2-1,TRBV27,15,TRBD2,CASHRDGTSDNEQFF,TGTGCCAGTCACCGAGACGGGACTAGCGACAATGAGCAGTTCTTC
-,TRBJ2-2,TRBV29-1,14,TRBD1,CSVEGQGATGELFF,TGCAGCGTTGAGGGACAGGGGGCGACCGGGGAGCTGTTTTTT
-,TRBJ2-3,TRBV27,15,-,CASSPEQGRTDTQYF,TGTGCCAGCAGTCCGGAACAGGGGAGGACAGATACGCAGTATTTT
-,TRBJ2-6,TRBV9,15,-,CASTRGRSGANVLTF,TGTGCCAGCACCCGTGGGCGGTCTGGGGCCAACGTCCTGACTTTC
-,TRBJ2-7,TRBV5-6,12,-,CASSYQGGEQYF,TGTGCCAGCAGCTATCAGGGGGGCGAGCAGTACTTC
-,TRBJ1-1,TRBV13,12,-,CASSLGNTEAFF,TGTGCCAGCAGCTTAGGGAACACTGAAGCTTTCTTT
-,TRBJ2-5,TRBV5-1,18,TRBD2,CASSSGLAGGYPRETQYF,TGCGCCAGCAGCTCCGGACTAGCGGGGGGGTATCCTAGAGAGACCCAGTACTTC
-,TRBJ2-5,TRBV9,12,-,CASSVDEQTQYF,TGTGCCAGCAGCGTAGACGAACAGACCCAGTACTTC
-,TRBJ2-1,TRBV5-5,11,-,CASSFGDEQFF,TGTGCCAGCAGCTTCGGGGATGAGCAGTTCTTC
-,TRBJ2-3,TRBV7-9,12,-,CASSTTTDTQYF,TGTGCCAGCAGCACGACCACAGATACGCAGTATTTT
-,TRBJ2-5,TRBV30,12,TRBD1,CAWNRGLKTQYF,TGTGCCTGGAACAGGGGGCTCAAGACCCAGTACTTC
-,TRBJ1-6,TRBV5-1,16,-,CASSPLRMGGNSPLHF,TGCGCCAGCAGCCCCTTACGGATGGGGGGAAATTCACCCCTCCACTTT
-,TRBJ1-1,TRBV9,16,-,CASQEGGGAGDTEAFF,TGTGCCAGTCAAGAGGGGGGGGGAGCGGGGGACACTGAAGCTTTCTTT
-,TRBJ1-1,TRBV4-1,16,-,CASSQGASPGHTEAFF,TGCGCCAGCAGCCAAGGGGCATCCCCTGGACACACTGAAGCTTTCTTT
once,TRBJ2-7,TRBV27,15,-,CASSFLGPFAYEQYF,TGTGCCAGCAGTTTTCTGGGACCCTTTGCCTACGAGCAGTACTTC
-,TRBJ1-1,TRBV5-6,12,-,CASSLGITEAFF,TGTGCCAGCAGCTTGGGCATCACTGAAGCTTTCTTT
-,TRBJ2-6,TRBV4-3,16,-,CASSQATGTGANVLTF,TGCGCCAGCAGCCAAGCGACGGGCACTGGGGCCAACGTCCTGACTTTC
-,TRBJ2-5,TRBV5-6,17,TRBD2,CASSLAGGTALGETQYF,TGTGCCAGCAGCTTGGCGGGAGGGACTGCCCTAGGGGAGACCCAGTACTTC
-,TRBJ1-1,TRBV13,12,-,CASSFGDTEAFF,TGTGCCAGCAGCTTTGGAGACACTGAAGCTTTCTTT
-,TRBJ2-7,TRBV27,14,-,CASSLSADSYEQYF,TGTGCCAGCAGTTTATCGGCAGACTCCTACGAGCAGTACTTC
-,TRBJ2-3,TRBV12-5,13,-,CASGLVYTDTQYF,TGTGCTAGTGGTTTGGTTTACACAGATACGCAGTATTTT
once,TRBJ2-1,TRBV5-4,13,TRBD2,CASSPPLAEEQFF,TGTGCCAGCAGCCCACCACTAGCGGAAGAGCAGTTCTTC
-,TRBJ2-7,TRBV5-6,14,-,CASHNRDGAYEQYF,TGTGCCAGCCATAACAGGGATGGGGCCTACGAGCAGTACTTC
-,TRBJ2-5,TRBV27,15,-,CASRSSGYSQETQYF,TGTGCCAGCAGATCTAGTGGATACTCCCAAGAGACCCAGTACTTC
-,TRBJ1-2,TRBV7-2,13,TRBD1,CASSLDRGPGYTF,TGTGCCAGCAGCTTAGACAGGGGCCCTGGCTACACCTTC
-,TRBJ1-1,TRBV7-9,15,-,CASSTPRSGHSEAFF,TGTGCCAGCAGCACGCCTCGCTCCGGGCATTCTGAAGCTTTCTTT
-,TRBJ2-3,TRBV6-4,15,TRBD2,CASSDSAGGPDTQYF,TGTGCCAGCAGTGACTCAGCGGGGGGGCCGGATACGCAGTATTTT
once,TRBJ2-3,TRBV4-2,18,TRBD1,CASSEAVEGQGITDTQYF,TGTGCCAGCAGCGAAGCGGTAGAAGGACAGGGAATCACAGATACGCAGTATTTT
-,TRBJ2-5,TRBV19,13,-,CASSMDEEETQYF,TGTGCCAGTAGTATGGACGAGGAGGAGACCCAGTACTTC
-,TRBJ1-2,TRBV4-2,13,-,CASSQDLLDGYTF,TGTGCCAGCAGCCAAGATCTTCTCGATGGCTACACCTTC
-,TRBJ1-6,TRBV30,14,-,CASTEGVVGSPLHF,TGTGCCTCCACCGAGGGGGTGGTAGGGTCACCCCTCCACTTT
-,TRBJ2-2,TRBV5-4,12,-,CASSFNTGELFF,TGTGCCAGCAGCTTTAACACCGGGGAGCTGTTTTTT
medium-sized,TRBJ1-5,TRBV7-2,14,-,CASSLALGNQPQHF,TGTGCCAGCAGTCTCGCCCTAGGGAATCAGCCCCAGCATTTT
-,TRBJ2-7,TRBV11-2,13,-,CASSLLDSYEQYF,TGTGCCAGCAGCTTGTTGGATTCCTACGAGCAGTACTTC
-,TRBJ2-1,TRBV4-1,15,-,CASSKEGDSYNEQFF,TGCGCCAGCAGCAAAGAGGGGGACTCCTACAATGAGCAGTTCTTC
-,TRBJ1-6,TRBV7-6,18,TRBD1,CASSPADRVASYNSPLHF,TGTGCCAGCAGCCCAGCAGACAGGGTGGCCTCCTATAATTCACCCCTCCACTTT
few,TRBJ1-5,TRBV19,14,-,CASSIDRVNQPQHF,TGTGCCAGTAGTATCGACCGGGTGAATCAGCCCCAGCATTTT
-,TRBJ1-4,TRBV9,14,-,CASSVERQNEKLFF,TGTGCCAGCAGCGTAGAGAGACAGAATGAAAAACTGTTTTTT
once,TRBJ1-5,TRBV5-5,15,-,CASSIAIYSNQPQHF,TGTGCCAGCAGCATCGCCATCTATAGCAATCAGCCCCAGCATTTT
-,TRBJ2-1,TRBV18,14,-,CASSPPMERDEQFF,TGTGCCAGCTCACCACCTATGGAAAGGGATGAGCAGTTCTTC
-,TRBJ2-7,TRBV7-2,13,TRBD1,CASSSWTGDEQYF,TGTGCCAGCAGCTCATGGACAGGGGACGAGCAGTACTTC
-,TRBJ2-7,TRBV5-6,15,TRBD1,CASSSAGQGKFEQYF,TGTGCCAGCAGCTCCGCGGGACAGGGAAAATTCGAGCAGTACTTC
once,TRBJ1-2,TRBV7-3,15,-,CASSQGPGQFYGYTF,TGCGCCAGCAGCCAAGGCCCGGGACAATTCTATGGCTACACCTTC
-,TRBJ2-7,TRBV5-4,15,-,CASSLGKVPYHEQYF,TGTGCCAGCAGCTTGGGGAAGGTACCGTACCACGAGCAGTACTTC
once,TRBJ2-7,TRBV11-2,12,-,CASSLVGLEQYF,TGTGCCAGCAGCTTAGTTGGGCTCGAGCAGTACTTC
-,TRBJ2-7,TRBV27,14,TRBD1,CASKLGQGAYEQYF,TGTGCCAGCAAACTGGGACAGGGGGCCTACGAGCAGTACTTC
-,TRBJ2-7,TRBV7-3,17,TRBD2,CASSSGLAGASPFEQYF,TGTGCCAGCAGCTCCGGACTAGCGGGGGCCTCTCCCTTCGAGCAGTACTTC